Sequencing of this TCR beta chain was carried out in a study of T cells after somatic rescue of genetic block. This CDR3 comprises 15 residues. V was pared by 5 bases and J by 3 bases, with 7 bases of the junction left unmatched. Germline V CDR1 and CDR2: KGHSH, LQKENI. Produced via immunoSEQ multiplex PCR; TCRdb's table is partial and in-frame only. The repertoire holds 85,000 to 90,000 clones, 85% to 90% seen once, with roughly 1.7% in the top ten. Material for sequencing was peripheral blood mononuclear cells (PBMCs). The origin of this receptor is a woman aged 18-29 years. This chain joins TRBV18 and TRBJ2-3; 8 bases are a match to TRBD1. CDR3 nucleotides: TGTGCCAGCTCATCGACAGGGGTCAAGACAGATACGCAGTATTTT. This gives the protein CASSSTGVKTDTQYF.